Presented here are 2 T cell receptor beta chains from one specimen sequenced in a study of T-cell memory formation after mild COVID-19. TCRdb ran MiXCR on the 5' RACE reads and lists one entry per CDR3 protein. Altogether some 210,000 distinct CDR3 sequences are present, roughly a tenth being singletons, with the ten largest covering approximately 3%. Sequenced sample: PBMCs or a T cell subset sorted from them (not recorded which). Every receptor here comes from a man aged 18-30 years who had mild COVID-19 (a few samples of this study predate the infection). Cell type and time point are not known.

This clonotype has a handful of counts. The V call is TRBV12-3 or TRBV12-4, the J call TRBJ2-1, with 15 bases fitting TRBD2. The CDR3 sequence is 16 residues long. V shed 4 bases, J shed 7 bases, and the junction held 5 bases outside the gene matches. CDR3 amino acids: CASSSGLAGGQNEQFF. The CDR3 DNA is TGTGCCAGCAGTTCCGGACTAGCGGGGGGGCAGAATGAGCAGTTCTTC.

This CDR3 is CASSLNRGNQPQHF. The CDR3 DNA is TGTGCCAGCAGTCTGAACAGGGGAAATCAGCCCCAGCATTTT. The gene calls are TRBV27 and TRBJ1-5, with TRBD1 matching 7 bases. CDR3 size: 14 residues. V shed 5 bases, J shed 4 bases, and the junction held 5 bases outside the gene matches. Looked up from germline, CDR1 is MNHEY and CDR2 is SMNVEV (reference sequence).